This T cell receptor beta chain was recorded in a study of CD8 T cell repertoires and HIV-1 epitope variants (dated by TCRdb to 2019 to 2021). About the full investigation: Twenty-five peptides representing autologous and known Gag and Nef epitope variants were each used to stimulate T cells in separate culture wells. The control conditions were a CMV, EBV and flu peptide pool, the Ebola AY9 epitope as a negative control, and a well with no peptide. The epitopes tested covered three Gag epitope families plus Nef HW9 and YT9. Using the EasySep Human T Cell Enrichment Kit, T cells were enriched and then co-cultured with an equal number of autologous T cell-negative cells acting as antigen-presenting cells. Cultures ran for 10 to 11 days in IMDM with gentamicin, with half-media changes on days 3 and 7 adding IL-2, IL-7 and IL-15. An aliquot of 1M T cells was saved as an uncultured baseline condition, separate from the 83 T cell cultures. A total of over 65 T cell cultures were run, with each culture condition done in triplicate except for one peptide, which was done in duplicate.

With regard to this clone: Its antigen remains undetermined. No quality values exist for individual bases; no much larger clone is one base distant.

The immunoSEQ platform was used to sequence TCR beta CDR3 regions at survey depth. The QIAamp DNA micro kit was used to extract genomic DNA from every cultured and uncultured CD8+ T cell population. Under the source paper's analysis protocol: Samples with fewer than 5,000 productive reads were excluded, resulting in the removal of about 6.5% of the roughly 80 HIV peptide-stimulated cultures. Sequences were trimmed to CDR3 by a MANAFEST web app, and nonproductive sequences, CDR3s under 5 amino acids, and sequences not starting with C or ending with F/W were removed. For a clonotype to count as antigen-specific, the clonotype had to expand relative to the no-peptide control in at least 2 of 3 replicates at FDR 0.01, and only within one epitope family. In addition, a specific clonotype needed a frequency at least fivefold higher than in wells stimulated with peptides from other epitope families. The source is immuneACCESS, and TCRdb retained only in-frame sequences with V and J called. Part of the clones is not carried over; for the studies checked, unresolved V genes explain less than half of this, and the remainder is unexplained. Clone size and V and J calls were adopted from that table, with D and trimming inferred from the DNA. Across this sample there are approximately 5,000 clones, with roughly 65% seen only once. Roughly 44% of the sample lies in the top ten.

The EasySep Human CD8+ T Cell Enrichment Kit was used on day 10 to isolate CD8+ T cells from every culture. Reading from cysteine to phenylalanine, the CDR3 counts 18 amino acids. Kept here is only the CDR3 DNA, which spans 54 bases and is read in frame from base 1. The germline ends are 18 bases apart after V is trimmed by 4 bases and J by 0 bases. The germline V gene provides CDR1 SNHLY and CDR2 FYNNEI. Study-wide findings and limitations: A few clonotypes recognized the Nef KF9 family and one the HW9 family, with no responses to the TAALDMSHF plasma variant. Roughly 10 antigen-specific TCR beta clonotypes were identified, of which over 5 appeared to be cross-reactive for autologous or known escape epitope variants. The assay could identify only TCR beta chains and pointed to proliferation in response to antigen, not to T cell function or cytokine profile.

Recombination linked TRBV2 to TRBJ1-4; a weak D assignment points to TRBD1 (5 bases agree). Specimen: cultured CD8+ T cells derived from PBMCs. The receptor comes from a male donor with HIV. The DNA is TGTGCCAGCAGTGCAGTCAGACAAGGGGCAGCAACTAATGAAAAACTGTTTTTT. It specifies CASSAVRQGAATNEKLFF.